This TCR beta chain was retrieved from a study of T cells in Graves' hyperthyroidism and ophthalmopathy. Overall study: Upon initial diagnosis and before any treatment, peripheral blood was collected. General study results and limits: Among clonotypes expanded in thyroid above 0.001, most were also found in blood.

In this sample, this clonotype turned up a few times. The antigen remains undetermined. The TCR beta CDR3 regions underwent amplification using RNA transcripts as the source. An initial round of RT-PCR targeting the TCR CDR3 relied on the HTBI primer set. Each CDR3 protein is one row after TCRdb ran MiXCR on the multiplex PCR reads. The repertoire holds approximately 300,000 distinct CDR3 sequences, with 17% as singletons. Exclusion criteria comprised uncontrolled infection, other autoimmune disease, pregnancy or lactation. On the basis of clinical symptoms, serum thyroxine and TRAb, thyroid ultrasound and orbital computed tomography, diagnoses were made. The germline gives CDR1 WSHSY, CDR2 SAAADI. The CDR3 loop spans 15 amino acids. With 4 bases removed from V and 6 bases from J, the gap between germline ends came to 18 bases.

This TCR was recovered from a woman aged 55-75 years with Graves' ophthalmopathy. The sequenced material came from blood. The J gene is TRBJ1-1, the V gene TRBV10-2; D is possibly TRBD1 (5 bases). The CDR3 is CASSAVGGGFAEAFF. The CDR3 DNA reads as TGCGCCAGCAGTGCCGTTGGGGGTGGGTTCGCTGAAGCTTTCTTT.